The text below deals with one TCR beta chain. TCR beta from blood CD8+ and CD4+ T cells was sequenced. The sample originates from a study of CD8 T cells in Susac syndrome. The RNA, about 0.5 to 1 ug, was put through reverse transcription using random hexamers. Amplification of TCR beta CDR3 spanned 54 Vbeta and 13 Jbeta via immunoSEQ multiplex PCR. MiXCR, run by TCRdb on the immunoSEQ multiplex PCR reads, gives a single entry per CDR3 protein. The table shows fewer than 200,000 distinct CDR3 sequences, with approximately 94% occurring only once. The sequenced sample was CD4+ T cells from PBMCs. The sequence came from a human donor in good health.

The CDR3 is CASSPRGFRQETQYF. CDR3 DNA: TGTGCCAGCAGTCCCCGGGGGTTTAGGCAAGAGACCCAGTACTTC. The chain is built from TRBV27 and TRBJ2-5, with a weak D call TRBD2 (6 bases). With 5 bases removed from V and 2 bases from J, the gap between germline ends came to 15 bases. The germline gives CDR1 MNHEY, CDR2 SMNVEV (reference sequence). This CDR3 has 15 amino acids.